The 30 T cell receptor beta chains below come from one sample, sequenced in a study of control samples from healthy donors and cancer patients. Using immunoSEQ multiplex PCR, the repertoire was profiled, and TCRdb retains in-frame clones only, with some absent. The sample lists some 160,000 clones, around 90% seen once, with around 4.7% in the top ten. Material: blood. All receptors derive from a man aged 30-40 years in good health.

The gene calls are TRBV6-6 and TRBJ2-7, with 7 bases aligning to TRBD1. After removal of 8 bases from V and 1 base from J, the junction contained 8 bases not matched to a gene. Germline assignment: CDR1 MNHNY and CDR2 SVGAGI (reference sequence). CDR3 length: 14 residues. CDR3 residues: CASRDLGQSYEQYF. CDR3 DNA: TGTGCCAGCCGGGATCTGGGACAGTCCTACGAGCAGTACTTC.

The chain carries TRBV2 and TRBJ2-3; 7 bases fit TRBD1. This CDR3 contains 15 residues. After removal of 6 bases from V and 4 bases from J, the junction contained 10 bases not matched to a gene. CDR1 and CDR2 (germline): SNHLY, FYNNEI. The CDR3 nucleotides read TGTGCCAGCAGCCTGGTCGGGACAGAATCAGATACGCAGTATTTT. Amino acids: CASSLVGTESDTQYF.

The chain joins TRBV6-5 to TRBJ1-1; D ambiguous. The ends were cut back, 4 bases at V and 1 base at J, with 10 bases in the middle. Germline lookup yields CDR1 MNHEY and CDR2 SVGAGI. This CDR3 has 14 amino acids. The CDR3 DNA reads as TGTGCCAGCAGTTTAGATCGTGGGAACACTGAAGCTTTCTTT. Translating gives CASSLDRGNTEAFF.

The J gene is TRBJ2-1, the V gene TRBV7-3; 7 bases align to TRBD1. The CDR3 length is 16 residues. Looked up from germline, CDR1 is SGHTA and CDR2 is FQGTGA. V shed 2 bases, J shed 4 bases, and the junction held 8 bases outside the gene matches. DNA for the CDR3: TGTGCCAGCAGCTTATTTTCAGCAGGGGGATACAATGAGCAGTTCTTC. This codes for CASSLFSAGGYNEQFF. The full variable domain, with the rest looked up from reference TRBV7-3 and TRBJ2-1, is GAGVSQTPSNKVTEKGKYVELRCDPISGHTALYWYRQSLGQGPEFLIYFQGTGAADDSGLPNDRFFAVRPEGSVSTLKIQRTERGDSAVYLCASSLFSAGGYNEQFFGPGTRLTVL.

This chain connects TRBV19 to TRBJ1-3; D is ambiguous. CDR3 length: 12 amino acids. Trimming cost V 5 bases and J 10 bases, with 12 bases left between them. Germline values: CDR1 LNHDA, CDR2 SQIVND (reference sequence). CDR3 residues: CASSWAPETIYF. In DNA form, the CDR3 reads TGTGCCAGTAGTTGGGCGCCGGAAACCATATATTTT.

CDR3 loop: CASSLRQGLALETQYF. Here the CDR3 DNA reads TGCGCCAGCAGCTTACGACAGGGGTTGGCCTTAGAGACCCAGTACTTC. The chain links TRBV5-1 to TRBJ2-5, with 8 bases lining up with TRBD1. V lost 2 bases to trimming and J lost 4 bases; unmatched junction nucleotides: 10. CDR3 length: 16 amino acids. Germline V gene data show CDR1 as SGHRS and CDR2 as YFSETQ.

The J gene is TRBJ2-3, the V gene TRBV6-1, with D tentatively TRBD1 or TRBD2 (5 bases each). The V and J ends lost 2 bases and 2 bases respectively, with 29 bases between them. The CDR3 sequence is 21 residues long. Germline V lookup: CDR1 MNHNS, CDR2 SASEGT. CDR3 DNA: TGTGCCAGCAGTGAATCTTCGCCAGGGAGAAGCCGAATGAGGAACACAGATACGCAGTATTTT. The encoded protein is CASSESSPGRSRMRNTDTQYF.

V and J are TRBV11-1 and TRBJ2-7, with 10 bases aligning to TRBD2. This CDR3 comprises 16 residues. Trimming took 4 bases from V and 3 from J; bases not matched to a gene: 9. CDR1 is SGHAT, CDR2 FQDESV, per germline (reference sequence). The CDR3 sequence is CASSSAGSGRSYEQYF. CDR3 sequence (DNA): TGTGCCAGCAGCTCAGCCGGTAGCGGGAGGAGCTACGAGCAGTACTTC.

This chain uses TRBV3-1 (or the pseudogene TRBV3-2) with TRBJ2-1, with unresolved D. The V end lost 5 bases, the J end lost 6 bases, and 8 bases lay between the germline ends. CDR3 length equals 12 residues. Germline V gives CDR1 LGHDT, CDR2 YNNKEL (reference sequence). Written as DNA, the CDR3 is TGTGCCAGCAGCTCAGACTTCAATGAGCAGTTCTTC. It is translated as CASSSDFNEQFF.

The chain employs TRBV2 and TRBJ1-2; 7 positions agree with TRBD1. Germline trimming cut 7 bases from V and 3 bases from J; bases unmatched to any gene: 8. Looked up from germline, CDR1 is SNHLY and CDR2 is FYNNEI. The CDR3 consists of 14 residues. CDR3: CASKLGQAYYGYTF. In nucleotides, the CDR3 is TGTGCCAGCAAGCTAGGACAGGCCTACTATGGCTACACCTTC.

The rearrangement uses TRBV10-3 and TRBJ2-2; TRBD1 matches 7 bases. Trimming cost V 11 bases and J 3 bases; bases outside gene matches: 12. CDR1 and CDR2 (germline): ENHRY, SYGVKD. The length of the CDR3 is 15 residues. CDR3 loop: CAYRKGGPDTGELFF. The CDR3 DNA reads as TGTGCCTACAGAAAAGGGGGCCCGGACACCGGGGAGCTGTTTTTT.

This chain joins TRBV18 and TRBJ2-1; 7 bases are a match to TRBD2. The CDR3 consists of 14 residues. V shed 4 bases and J 2 bases; nucleotides not matched to a gene: 2. CDR1 and CDR2 from the germline V gene are KGHSH and LQKENI. This chain's CDR3 is CASSHGGTYNEQFF. As DNA, the CDR3 is TGTGCCAGCTCACACGGGGGGACCTACAATGAGCAGTTCTTC.

J is TRBJ1-4 and V is TRBV3-1 (or the pseudogene TRBV3-2); D ambiguous. The CDR3 consists of 11 residues. The ends were cut back, 1 base at V and 11 bases at J, with 5 bases in the middle. From germline, CDR1 is LGHDT and CDR2 YNNKEL (reference sequence). This chain's CDR3 is CASSQGPKLFF. In DNA, the CDR3 is TGTGCCAGCAGCCAAGGGCCGAAACTGTTTTTT.

The chain uses TRBV19 and TRBJ1-1, with D tentatively TRBD1 (5 bases). Trimming took off 10 bases at V and 5 bases at J, with 17 bases between the two ends. This CDR3 has 13 residues. Looked up from germline, CDR1 is LNHDA and CDR2 is SQIVND (reference sequence). CDR3 in DNA: TGTGCCACCATGGGCGAGGGGAGGACTGAAGCTTTCTTT. Residues: CATMGEGRTEAFF.

This sequence joins TRBV5-8 and TRBJ1-3, with 8 positions matching TRBD1. The CDR3 is made up of 16 amino acids. Trimming at V came to 2 bases and at J to 0 bases, leaving 4 bases not matched to a gene. Germline values: CDR1 SGHTS, CDR2 YDEGEE. The CDR3 reads CASSFDRGSSGNTIYF. CDR3 DNA: TGTGCCAGCAGCTTTGACAGGGGCAGCTCTGGAAACACCATATATTTT.

This rearrangement joins TRBV5-1 to TRBJ2-7; TRBD1 aligns across 10 bases. There are 14 residues in the CDR3. V gave up 0 bases and J gave up 5 bases; unmatched junction bases: 2. The V gene's germline CDR1 is SGHRS and CDR2 YFSETQ. As DNA, the CDR3 is TGCGCCAGCAGCTTGGGGACAGGGGGGAACGAGCAGTACTTC. Amino acids: CASSLGTGGNEQYF.

The V call is TRBV5-1, the J call TRBJ2-7; the match to TRBD2 covers 12 bases. Germline CDR1 reads SGHRS; CDR2 reads YFSETQ. V shed 3 bases and J 4 bases; nucleotides not matched to a gene: 2. CDR3 length: 14 amino acids. CDR3 coding DNA: TGCGCCAGCAGCTCGACTAGCGGGGGATACGAGCAGTACTTC. This gives the protein CASSSTSGGYEQYF.

This CDR3 reads CASSPGQGLMNTEAFF. CDR3 nucleotide sequence: TGTGCCAGCTCACCGGGACAGGGGCTTATGAACACTGAAGCTTTCTTT. V gene TRBV18 combines with J gene TRBJ1-1; 10 bases line up with TRBD1. Germline V gene sequence: CDR1 KGHSH, CDR2 LQKENI. V was clipped by 3 bases and J by 0 bases; unmatched bases: 4. The CDR3 has 16 residues.

This chain uses TRBV7-2 with TRBJ2-5, with TRBD2 matching over 11 bases. In germline, CDR1 is SGHTA, CDR2 FQGNSA. The CDR3 covers 16 residues. J was trimmed by 2 bases and V by 0 bases; bases with no gene match: 2. The CDR3 DNA is TGTGCCAGCAGCTTAGCCGGGACTAGCGGTCAAGAGACCCAGTACTTC. This encodes CASSLAGTSGQETQYF.

The genes are TRBV19 and TRBJ1-5, with D tentatively TRBD1 (6 bases). The CDR3 extends over 15 amino acids. Germline CDR1 is LNHDA and CDR2 is SQIVND (reference sequence). Trimming removed 3 bases from V and 6 bases from J, with 15 bases in between. The CDR3 sequence is CASSIQQGGFQPQHF. The CDR3 DNA sequence: TGTGCCAGTAGTATTCAACAGGGAGGGTTTCAGCCCCAGCATTTT.

The chain couples TRBV5-6 to TRBJ2-7; D not certain. Germline V gives CDR1 SGHDT, CDR2 YYEEEE. CDR3 length: 13 residues. Trimming left V 2 bases short and J 5 bases short, with 11 bases between. In nucleotides, the CDR3 is TGTGCCAGCAGCTTACAAGGTTCCGACGAGCAGTACTTC. Translated, it gives CASSLQGSDEQYF.

Here the CDR3 reads CASSYGQGAYEQYF. In DNA form, the CDR3 reads TGTGCCAGCAGTTACGGACAGGGGGCATACGAGCAGTACTTC. The chain is built from TRBV6-5 and TRBJ2-7, with 11 bases lining up with TRBD1. From germline, CDR1 is MNHEY and CDR2 SVGAGI. The CDR3 sequence is 14 residues long. J gave up 4 bases and V 2 bases, and 1 base lay outside the gene matches.

The chain joins TRBV12-3 or TRBV12-4 to TRBJ1-2, with no clear D. CDR3 size: 12 residues. Trimming took off 7 bases at V and 2 bases at J, with 8 bases between the two ends. This CDR3 is CASTRQNYGYTF. For the CDR3, the DNA is TGTGCCAGCACGCGGCAGAACTATGGCTACACCTTC.

CDR3: CASTPGGQLNTEAFF. The CDR3 DNA reads TGTGCCAGCACCCCAGGGGGCCAGTTGAACACTGAAGCTTTCTTT. V is TRBV9 and J is TRBJ1-1, with 8 bases that match TRBD1. The CDR3 loop spans 15 amino acids. Per germline, CDR1 SGDLS and CDR2 YYNGEE. V trimming: 6 bases; J trimming: 0 bases; junction bases outside the gene matches: 7.

Written as DNA, the CDR3 is TGTGCCAGCAGCCCTGGCGGGAACACAGATACGCAGTATTTT. This gives the protein CASSPGGNTDTQYF. V usage is TRBV7-3 and J usage is TRBJ2-3; TRBD2 might be the D (6 bases). The CDR3 is 14 residues long. Germline loops: CDR1 SGHTA, CDR2 FQGTGA. Trimming took off 5 bases at V and 2 bases at J, with 11 bases between the two ends.

This clone was observed a single time. The chain combines TRBV6-2 or TRBV6-3 with TRBJ2-7; D gene uncertain. The CDR3 is 13 residues long. Germline V gives CDR1 MNHEY, CDR2 SVGEGT. Trimming stripped 2 bases from V and 6 bases from J, with 11 bases between. The CDR3 nucleotides are TGTGCCAGCAGTTACCCACCGGGCGGCGAGCAGTACTTC. Translated: CASSYPPGGEQYF.

The rearrangement links TRBV4-3 to TRBJ2-2, with a weak D call TRBD1 (6 bases). Germline V lookup: CDR1 LGHNA, CDR2 YSLEER. V gave up 4 bases and J gave up 6 bases, with 12 bases separating them. The CDR3 has 14 amino acids. The CDR3, as DNA: TGCGCCAGCAGCCCGGGACAATTTTCCGGGGAGCTGTTTTTT. It encodes CASSPGQFSGELFF.

V gene TRBV19 combines with J gene TRBJ2-3; 8 nucleotides line up with TRBD2. Trimming removed 7 bases from V and 1 base from J; junction bases left unmatched: 7. Germline CDR1 and CDR2: LNHDA and SQIVND (reference sequence). The CDR3 runs 15 residues. The CDR3 is CASTASGGGTDTQYF. Written as DNA, the CDR3 is TGTGCCAGTACCGCCAGCGGGGGAGGCACAGATACGCAGTATTTT. The whole variable domain, remainder taken from reference TRBV19 and TRBJ2-3, is DGGITQSPKYLFRKEGQNVTLSCEQNLNHDAMYWYRQDPGQGLRLIYYSQIVNDFQKGDIAEGYSVSREKKESFPLTVTSAQKNPTAFYLCASTASGGGTDTQYFGPGTRLTVL.

V usage is TRBV11-3 and J usage is TRBJ2-3; a possible D gene is TRBD2 (5 bases). CDR1 SGHNT and CDR2 YENEEA come from the germline V gene. CDR3 length: 14 residues. Trimming took off 6 bases at V and 4 bases at J, with 14 bases between the two ends. The CDR3 bases are TGTGCCAGCAGATCCGGAGCGGACGCAGATACGCAGTATTTT. Protein sequence: CASRSGADADTQYF.

This clone was recorded a few times. The chain uses TRBV5-4 and TRBJ2-2; 10 bases are a match to TRBD1. The germline V gene encodes CDR1 SGHNT and CDR2 YYREEE (reference sequence). There are 16 residues in the CDR3. V lost 4 bases to trimming and J lost 1 base; unmatched junction nucleotides: 4. CDR3 bases: TGTGCCAGCAGCCTGCGGACAGGGGGGAACACCGGGGAGCTGTTTTTT. Translation: CASSLRTGGNTGELFF.